The rows below give T cell receptor beta chains drawn from one sample of a study of blood T cell repertoires in COVID-19. Clones were read by immunoSEQ multiplex PCR, and TCRdb kept only the in-frame ones, dropping some. The data hold some 70,000 clones, with roughly 88% observed a single time. The sequenced material came from peripheral blood. The source is a man aged 50-59 years with COVID-19, enrolled during active disease. Both conserved end residues are part of each CDR3. A D gene is named only where the DNA matches it firmly.

j_call: TRBJ1-1; cdr3_length: 17; d_call: .; v_call: TRBV6-1; cdr3_aa: CASSEEAVLERSTEAFF
j_call: TRBJ2-7; cdr3_length: 13; d_call: .; v_call: TRBV12-3/TRBV12-4; cdr3_aa: CASSLARTTEQYF
j_call: TRBJ1-3; cdr3_length: 15; d_call: .; v_call: TRBV10-3; cdr3_aa: CAISEMTPSGNTIYF
j_call: TRBJ1-5; cdr3_length: 15; d_call: TRBD1; v_call: TRBV6-2/TRBV6-3; cdr3_aa: CASSPGQGGNQPQHF
j_call: TRBJ2-5; cdr3_length: 12; d_call: .; v_call: TRBV12-5; cdr3_aa: CASGPSSETQYF
j_call: TRBJ2-5; cdr3_length: 17; d_call: TRBD1; v_call: TRBV4-1; cdr3_aa: CASSPFVDRGLKETQYF
j_call: TRBJ1-3; cdr3_length: 14; d_call: TRBD1; v_call: TRBV29-1; cdr3_aa: CSVVQGAPGNTIYF
j_call: TRBJ1-1; cdr3_length: 14; d_call: TRBD1; v_call: TRBV13; cdr3_aa: CASSDRDRGDEAFF
j_call: TRBJ1-1; cdr3_length: 14; d_call: .; v_call: TRBV23-1; cdr3_aa: CASLNRMQNTEAFF
j_call: TRBJ2-7; cdr3_length: 13; d_call: .; v_call: TRBV2; cdr3_aa: CASSQRHSYEQYF
j_call: TRBJ2-4; cdr3_length: 14; d_call: TRBD1; v_call: TRBV18; cdr3_aa: CASSPPDRVNIQYF
j_call: TRBJ2-3; cdr3_length: 17; d_call: TRBD1; v_call: TRBV5-1; cdr3_aa: CASSFPRDSDSTDTQYF
j_call: TRBJ2-7; cdr3_length: 14; d_call: TRBD1; v_call: TRBV4-2; cdr3_aa: CASSQGGGTYEQYF
j_call: TRBJ1-2; cdr3_length: 12; d_call: TRBD1; v_call: TRBV28; cdr3_aa: CASNRGSYGYTF
j_call: TRBJ1-2; cdr3_length: 13; d_call: TRBD1; v_call: TRBV5-1; cdr3_aa: CASSQGGNYGYTF
j_call: TRBJ1-2; cdr3_length: 15; d_call: TRBD1; v_call: TRBV28; cdr3_aa: CASSITGGQYYGYTF
j_call: TRBJ2-7; cdr3_length: 12; d_call: .; v_call: TRBV6-5; cdr3_aa: CASSRPGVEQYF
j_call: TRBJ2-5; cdr3_length: 13; d_call: .; v_call: TRBV28; cdr3_aa: CASSLPGQETQYF
j_call: TRBJ1-2; cdr3_length: 15; d_call: .; v_call: TRBV6-5; cdr3_aa: CASSLPGKVGNGYTF
j_call: TRBJ2-7; cdr3_length: 16; d_call: TRBD1; v_call: TRBV4-3; cdr3_aa: CASSQVRTGGAEEQYF
j_call: TRBJ2-1; cdr3_length: 20; d_call: TRBD2; v_call: TRBV5-5; cdr3_aa: CASSLVPAGTPIAYYNEQFF
j_call: TRBJ2-5; cdr3_length: 17; d_call: TRBD1; v_call: TRBV9; cdr3_aa: CASSVDTGVPIGETQYF